Presented here are 6 T cell receptor beta chains from one specimen sequenced in a study of long-term antiretroviral therapy in people with HIV. Survey-level resolution applied to immunoSEQ assay v3.0. Assay: immunoSEQ multiplex PCR; the TCRdb copy retains only in-frame clones and omits some. This table has about 5,600 clones, around 78% appearing once. The sequencing here drew on unsorted PBMCs, taken 1.8 years before starting antiretroviral therapy. Every receptor here comes from a man aged 35-49 years with HIV.

This clone appeared a single time. This chain connects TRBV14 to TRBJ2-1; 10 bases match TRBD2. V lost 4 bases and J lost 4; bases outside the gene matches: 7. The CDR3 totals 16 residues. CDR1 and CDR2 (germline): SGHDN, FVKESK. CDR3 in amino acids: CASSPGLANPYNEQFF. The CDR3 nucleotides are TGTGCCAGCAGCCCGGGACTAGCGAACCCTTACAATGAGCAGTTCTTC.

This clone was seen a handful of times. This sequence joins TRBV27 and TRBJ2-7; 7 bases are a match to TRBD2. The junction had 3 bases not matched to a gene; V was cut back by 2 bases and J by 5 bases. CDR1 and CDR2 from the germline V gene are MNHEY and SMNVEV (reference sequence). CDR3 length: 13 residues. CDR3 bases: TGTGCCAGCAGTTTAGGCGGGAGAAACGAGCAGTACTTC. It translates to CASSLGGRNEQYF.

The chain joins TRBV5-1 to TRBJ1-1; D gene unclear. Germline CDR1 and CDR2: SGHRS and YFSETQ. Trimming removed 1 base from V and 5 bases from J, with 9 bases in between. This CDR3 spans 13 amino acids. CDR3 bases: TGCGCCAGCAGCTTGCTGGACGGGACTGAAGCTTTCTTT. It yields the protein CASSLLDGTEAFF.

This clone was counted once. The chain has TRBV4-1 and TRBJ1-2; D call uncertain. Germline V lookup: CDR1 MGHRA, CDR2 YSYEKL. The CDR3 has 18 residues. V was shortened by 2 bases and J by 7 bases, with 26 bases between the two germline ends. The DNA for the CDR3 is TGCGCCAGCAGCCAACCCCCCTTGGGGAGGACGAAACTGGGTGGCTACACCTTC. This codes for CASSQPPLGRTKLGGYTF.

The chain employs TRBV4-1 and TRBJ2-5; unclear D gene. There are 14 residues in the CDR3. Between the trimmed V and J ends, which lost 0 bases and 4 bases, there was a span of 9 bases. Looked up from germline, CDR1 is MGHRA and CDR2 is YSYEKL. DNA for the CDR3: TGCGCCAGCAGCCAAGATGGTCCGGGAGAGACCCAGTACTTC. This codes for CASSQDGPGETQYF.

The chain joins TRBV7-3 to TRBJ2-2; no clear D gene. V shed 4 bases and J shed 8 bases, with 17 bases lying between them. CDR3 length equals 15 residues. Germline V CDR1 and CDR2: SGHTA, FQGTGA. The CDR3 sequence: CASSSSPGAGGELFF. CDR3 bases: TGTGCCAGCAGCTCCTCCCCAGGAGCAGGTGGGGAGCTGTTTTTT.